The next 12 T cell receptor beta chains were all read from a single sample in a study of identical twins. TCRdb re-analysed the 5' RACE reads in MiXCR, keeping a single row per CDR3 protein. The data hold 550,000 to 700,000 distinct CDR3 sequences, with approximately 21% observed a single time. These data were likewise used in another study, on T cells expressing NK-cell markers.

The specimen sequenced was PBMCs. The source is a woman aged 18-30 years in good health.

This clonotype was observed a few times. The chain recombines TRBV5-1 with TRBJ2-1; TRBD1 might be the D (6 bases). The germline V gene encodes CDR1 SGHRS and CDR2 YFSETQ. The CDR3 extends over 15 amino acids. Trimming pared 0 bases from V and 5 bases from J, leaving 12 bases between. CDR3 amino acids: CASSLAGQPDNEQFF. The CDR3 nucleotides are TGCGCCAGCAGCTTGGCTGGACAGCCTGACAATGAGCAGTTCTTC.

This clonotype was picked up a small number of times. The V gene is TRBV2, the J gene TRBJ2-7; the match to TRBD1 covers 7 bases. Germline CDR1 SNHLY, CDR2 FYNNEI. The CDR3 spans 13 residues. Trimming removed 6 bases from V and 6 bases from J; junction bases left unmatched: 8. For the CDR3, the DNA is TGTGCCAGCAGCCCGACAGGGATGGGCGAGCAGTACTTC. Residues: CASSPTGMGEQYF.

This rearrangement joins TRBV25-1 to TRBJ2-1; 7 nucleotides match TRBD2. CDR3 size: 12 residues. Germline loops: CDR1 MGHDK, CDR2 SYGVNS. Trimming took 8 bases from V and 8 from J; bases not matched to a gene: 6. The CDR3 nucleotides read TGTGCCAGCGAGGAGGGGAGGGATGAGCAGTTCTTC. Protein sequence: CASEEGRDEQFF. The whole variable domain, filled in from reference TRBV25-1 and TRBJ2-1, reads EADIYQTPRYLVIGTGKKITLECSQTMGHDKMYWYQQDPGMELHLIHYSYGVNSTEKGDLSSESTVSRIRTEHFPLTLESARPSHTSQYLCASEEGRDEQFFGPGTRLTVL.

The chain joins TRBV20-1 to TRBJ2-7; tentative D call: TRBD2 (6 bases). CDR3 length equals 14 residues. V was trimmed by 3 bases and J by 3 bases, leaving 15 bases between them. Germline V lookup: CDR1 DFQATT, CDR2 SNEGSKA (reference sequence). The CDR3 DNA reads TGCAGTGCTAGGGCTCATCGGGGGAACTACGAGCAGTACTTC. Translating it yields CSARAHRGNYEQYF.

The rearrangement joins TRBV7-2 to TRBJ2-7, with D hard to call. Trimming removed 2 bases at V and 7 bases at J, with 9 bases between. This CDR3 region has 12 residues. Germline V lookup: CDR1 SGHTA, CDR2 FQGNSA. CDR3 region: CASSLPGREQYF. In nucleotides, the CDR3 is TGTGCCAGCAGCTTACCCGGTCGGGAGCAGTACTTC. The variable domain in full, with the rest retrieved from reference TRBV7-2 and TRBJ2-7, is GAGVSQSPSNKVTEKGKDVELRCDPISGHTALYWYRQSLGQGLEFLIYFQGNSAPDKSGLPSDRFSAERTGGSVSTLTIQRTQQEDSAVYLCASSLPGREQYFGPGTRLTVT.

The chain recombines TRBV10-3 with TRBJ2-7; D might be TRBD1 (6 bases). V was shortened by 3 bases and J by 7 bases, with 16 bases between the two germline ends. Germline V CDR1 and CDR2: ENHRY, SYGVKD. The CDR3 spans 14 residues. CDR3 DNA sequence: TGTGCCATCAGTGACCTCCGGGACACCGGGGAGCAGTACTTC. Amino acids: CAISDLRDTGEQYF.

The chain joins TRBV12-3 or TRBV12-4 to TRBJ2-6; D uncertain. The CDR3 spans 15 residues. V lost 3 bases, J lost 1 base, and 7 bases lay in between. CDR3 DNA: TGTGCCAGCAGTTTCGGTATTTCTGGGGCCAACGTCCTGACTTTC. Encoded protein: CASSFGISGANVLTF.

This clonotype was detected ten times or more. An end of the junction differs from the germline gene, which may be a read error. This chain links TRBV20-1 with TRBJ2-7; D is possibly TRBD2 (7 bases). This CDR3 region has 14 residues. CDR1 is DFQATT, CDR2 SNEGSKA, per germline (reference sequence). The CDR3 nucleotides are TGCAGTGCTAGTAGGGGGGGGGGGTCCTCCGAGCAGTACTTC. Protein product: CSASRGGGSSEQYF.

The chain employs TRBV6-1 and TRBJ2-1, with D perhaps TRBD1 (6 bases). Trimming stripped 1 base from V and 8 bases from J, with 12 bases between. The CDR3 runs to 14 residues. Germline-derived CDR1 and CDR2 are MNHNS and SASEGT. The CDR3, as DNA: TGTGCCAGCAGTGAAGAAGGGGGTCGCTATGAGCAGTTCTTC. Its translation: CASSEEGGRYEQFF.

This chain links TRBV6-5 with TRBJ1-2, with D uncertain. CDR3 size: 15 residues. V shed 0 bases and J shed 3 bases, with 11 bases lying between them. Looked up from germline, CDR1 is MNHEY and CDR2 is SVGAGI. The CDR3 nucleotides are TGTGCCAGCAGTTACTCAGCGAACGGGTACTATGGCTACACCTTC. Protein: CASSYSANGYYGYTF.

The V and J genes are TRBV5-1 and TRBJ2-3, with unresolved D. Trimming removed 4 bases at V and 8 bases at J, with 20 bases between. From germline, CDR1 is SGHRS and CDR2 YFSETQ. The CDR3 loop spans 15 amino acids. CDR3 residues: CASSQLLTLGLTQYF. The CDR3 DNA reads TGCGCCAGCAGCCAACTACTTACGCTAGGTCTTACGCAGTATTTT.

This chain's CDR3 is CATSIGAREQFF. For the CDR3, the DNA is TGTGCCACCAGCATCGGAGCTCGAGAGCAGTTCTTC. The chain joins TRBV15 to TRBJ2-1, with D unresolved. The V end was cut by 4 bases, the J end by 10 bases, with 11 bases between. Looked up from germline, CDR1 is LNHNV and CDR2 is YYDKDF (reference sequence). The CDR3 consists of 12 residues.